Below, one T cell receptor (beta chain) is given with its context. The data are from a study of blood T cell repertoires in COVID-19. Data came from immunoSEQ multiplex PCR; TCRdb stores just in-frame clones and leaves some out. The sample records 40,000 to 45,000 clones, around nine tenths being singletons. CDR3 length: 22 residues. The receptor's source is a man between 40 and 49 years old with COVID-19, enrolled during active disease. The rearrangement uses TRBV21-1 and TRBJ2-4; the D call in the table, TRBD2, was not verified against the DNA. TRBV21-1 constitutes a pseudogene. Material: peripheral blood. In nucleotides, the CDR3 is TGTGCCAGCAGCAAAGTTGGGAGGGACAGCGGGAGACTTAAGCTAGCCAAAAACATTCAGTACTTC. It specifies CASSKVGRDSGRLKLAKNIQYF.